Reported below is one TCR beta chain. Its antigen remains unidentified. This sample was included in a study of cytomegalovirus exposure and HLA in healthy donors. Study as a whole: Earlier sequencing of some 190 million T cells yielded approximately 120 million unique TCR beta sequences. General study findings and limits: Within an earlier analysis, most TCR beta V segments proved productive either about 87% or about 30% of the time. Across donors, presence/absence analyses took sequencing depth to be roughly uniform.

Germline V gives CDR1 LGHNA, CDR2 YNFKEQ. V lost 3 bases and J lost 18; bases outside the gene matches: 19. This CDR3 is built from 16 residues. The study ran its PCR with 60 Vbeta and 13 Jbeta primers. Original analysis: Approximately 11 million of the roughly 77 million unique TCR beta chains counted in a later analysis were shared. TCRdb's table, derived via immunoSEQ multiplex PCR, lists solely in-frame clones and lacks some. The V and J calls and clone size come from that table; D and trimming were worked out from the DNA. The sample contains 100,000 to 150,000 clones, 60% to 75% of which appear only once.

This sequence joins TRBV4-2 and TRBJ1-6; 8 bases fit TRBD1. This receptor was taken from a woman aged 45-65 years in good health and CMV-seropositive. The sample consisted of PBMCs. This CDR3 reads CASSQTSGTGSLSPHF. CDR3 in DNA: TGTGCCAGCAGCCAGACGTCGGGGACAGGATCCCTATCCCCCCACTTT.